A single sample gave rise to the 31 T cell receptor beta chains below, sequenced in a study of post-analysis software for immune sequencing data. Their target antigens are unknown. The TCR beta cDNA libraries contained unique molecular identifiers. A single record per CDR3 protein comes from TCRdb applying MiXCR to the PCR reads. The data contain 350,000 to 450,000 distinct CDR3 sequences, approximately 38% of them seen just once; the ten biggest clones take up around an eighth. Study-level points and caveats: In patients, five or six TRBV segments were more frequent than in controls, with TRBV5-6, TRBV5-1 and TRBV20-1 among them.

The sequenced sample was blood. Receptors were obtained from a girl aged 5 to 17 with multiple sclerosis.

The CDR3: CASSYSTPRLTGGSGGYTF. As DNA, the CDR3 is TGTGCCAGCAGTTACTCGACTCCGCGGCTGACAGGGGGCAGTGGTGGCTACACCTTC. This chain uses TRBV6-5 with TRBJ1-2; 10 nucleotides align to TRBD1. CDR1 is MNHEY and CDR2 is SVGAGI in the germline V gene. The V gene end was trimmed by 0 bases and the J gene end by 7 bases; junction bases not matched to a gene: 17. The CDR3 sequence is 19 residues long.

The count of this clonotype is one. The chain's CDR3 is CASSLDGLGNTEAFF. In DNA, the CDR3 is TGCGCCAGCAGCTTGGATGGCCTGGGGAACACTGAAGCTTTCTTT. The chain employs TRBV5-1 and TRBJ1-1, with D unclear. CDR1 and CDR2 from the germline V gene are SGHRS and YFSETQ. The CDR3 is 15 amino acids. The V end was cut by 0 bases, the J end by 1 base, with 10 bases between.

The rearrangement links TRBV9 to TRBJ2-5; 7 bases match TRBD2. The germline V gene has CDR1 SGDLS and CDR2 YYNGEE. V trimming: 4 bases; J trimming: 5 bases; junction bases outside the gene matches: 5. The CDR3 consists of 13 residues. The CDR3 DNA reads as TGTGCCAGCAGCTCCAGCGGGGTTGAGACCCAGTACTTC. This encodes CASSSSGVETQYF.

V usage is TRBV20-1 and J usage is TRBJ1-5; maybe TRBD1 (6 bases). CDR3 length: 18 residues. Germline CDR1 is DFQATT and CDR2 is SNEGSKA (reference sequence). V lost 0 bases to trimming and J lost 0 bases, with 18 bases between them. The CDR3 reads CSAREGTPTRYSNQPQHF. CDR3 DNA: TGCAGTGCTAGAGAGGGGACACCCACGCGCTATAGCAATCAGCCCCAGCATTTT.

The V gene is TRBV28, the J gene TRBJ1-1; 7 bases match TRBD1. Trimming at V came to 2 bases and at J to 4 bases, leaving 7 bases not matched to a gene. The CDR3 runs to 15 residues. The germline V gene has CDR1 MDHEN and CDR2 SYDVKM. This CDR3 reads CASSLNRGRFTEAFF. CDR3 sequence (DNA): TGTGCCAGCAGTTTAAACAGGGGAAGGTTCACTGAAGCTTTCTTT.

A few counts support this clonotype. The rearrangement uses TRBV6-1 and TRBJ2-1; no clear D gene. Per germline, CDR1 MNHNS and CDR2 SASEGT. The CDR3 is 17 residues long. V was clipped by 6 bases and J by 0 bases, with 18 bases between them. In DNA, the CDR3 is TGTGCCAGCAGCCTCACGCCCGGTCTTGGCTCCTACAATGAGCAGTTCTTC. Its translation: CASSLTPGLGSYNEQFF.

The chain joins TRBV20-1 to TRBJ1-2; no definite D call. The CDR3 runs to 12 residues. CDR1 is DFQATT and CDR2 is SNEGSKA in the germline V gene (reference sequence). V was cut by 8 bases and J by 2 bases, with 12 bases left in between. CDR3 amino acids: CSPRAGNYGYTF. CDR3 in DNA: TGCAGTCCGAGAGCGGGGAACTATGGCTACACCTTC.

This clonotype came up a few times. The V gene is TRBV7-3, the J gene TRBJ1-2, with unresolved D. Germline V lookup: CDR1 SGHTA, CDR2 FQGTGA. The CDR3 extends over 15 amino acids. V was pared by 5 bases and J by 0 bases, with 13 bases between. CDR3 in amino acids: CASSPFRAPNYGYTF. In DNA form, the CDR3 reads TGTGCCAGCAGCCCTTTCCGGGCACCTAACTATGGCTACACCTTC.

The table lists this clonotype with a few counts. This chain uses TRBV13 with TRBJ2-7; unclear D gene. Germline V gene lookup returns CDR1 PRHDT and CDR2 FYEKMQ (reference sequence). V lost 2 bases, J lost 2 bases, and 10 bases lay in between. This CDR3 has 14 amino acids. CDR3 residues: CASSLLTEPYEQYF. As DNA, the CDR3 is TGTGCCAGCAGCTTATTGACGGAGCCCTACGAGCAGTACTTC.

This clonotype was found a few times. The genes are TRBV6-2 or TRBV6-3 and TRBJ2-1; D may correspond to TRBD1 or TRBD2 (5 bases each). The germline V gene has CDR1 MNHEY and CDR2 SVGEGT. The CDR3 runs 18 residues. V was clipped by 2 bases and J by 0 bases, with 17 bases between them. The chain's CDR3 is CASSYDQLGGGSYNEQFF. CDR3 nucleotide sequence: TGTGCCAGCAGTTACGATCAACTTGGGGGTGGCTCCTACAATGAGCAGTTCTTC.

J is TRBJ2-7 and V is TRBV4-3; D is possibly TRBD1 (6 bases). CDR3 length: 15 amino acids. The V gene's germline CDR1 is LGHNA and CDR2 YSLEER. The V and J ends lost 1 base and 3 bases respectively, with 13 bases between them. This CDR3 is CASSQGTRGVYEQYF. In nucleotides, the CDR3 is TGCGCCAGCAGCCAAGGAACCAGGGGTGTCTACGAGCAGTACTTC.

The rearrangement uses TRBV20-1 and TRBJ2-5, with D possibly being TRBD2 (5 bases). The CDR3 has 14 residues. The germline V gene has CDR1 DFQATT and CDR2 SNEGSKA (reference sequence). V was pared by 0 bases and J by 5 bases, with 13 bases between. CDR3 DNA: TGCAGTGCTAGAGATGGGTCGGGATCCGAGACCCAGTACTTC. This sequence encodes CSARDGSGSETQYF.

In this sample, this clonotype turned up a few times. V gene TRBV19 combines with J gene TRBJ2-1; TRBD2 agrees at 10 bases. This CDR3 contains 18 residues. Trimming at V came to 3 bases and at J to 0 bases, leaving 8 bases not matched to a gene. The germline V gene encodes CDR1 LNHDA and CDR2 SQIVND (reference sequence). The CDR3 nucleotides read TGTGCCAGTAGTATGTTTAGCGGGGGGTCGAGCTCCTACAATGAGCAGTTCTTC. Its translation is CASSMFSGGSSSYNEQFF.

The chain recombines TRBV12-3 or TRBV12-4 with TRBJ1-1; 10 nucleotides line up with TRBD1. J gave up 5 bases and V 5 bases, and 8 bases lay outside the gene matches. The CDR3 is 15 residues long. The CDR3 region has the DNA TGTGCCAGCAGTAGGGACAGGGGCCGGGGGACTGAAGCTTTCTTT. Translated: CASSRDRGRGTEAFF.

The V gene is TRBV9, the J gene TRBJ2-2, with D hard to call. CDR3 size: 16 residues. V was pared by 0 bases and J by 2 bases, with 11 bases between. The germline V gene encodes CDR1 SGDLS and CDR2 YYNGEE. The CDR3 nucleotides read TGTGCCAGCAGCGTAGACGAGTCCCCTAACACCGGGGAGCTGTTTTTT. Its protein product is CASSVDESPNTGELFF.

This clonotype was counted only a few times. This chain uses TRBV5-1 with TRBJ2-5; TRBD2 matches at 9 bases. The J call is doubtful: the DNA matches TRBJ2-7 better. The CDR3 loop spans 17 amino acids. Germline CDR1 reads SGHRS; CDR2 reads YFSETQ. The CDR3 loop reads CASSLGSSGGWHDEQYF. The CDR3 bases are TGCGCCAGCAGCTTGGGTTCAAGCGGGGGGTGGCACGACGAGCAGTACTTC.

V and J are TRBV3-1 and TRBJ2-7; D is perhaps TRBD1 (5 bases). V was pared by 0 bases and J by 4 bases, with 16 bases between. The germline gives CDR1 LGHDT, CDR2 YNNKEL (reference sequence). The CDR3 is 16 amino acids. CDR3 sequence reads: CASSQDWAGRSYEQYF. For the CDR3, the DNA is TGTGCCAGCAGCCAAGATTGGGCAGGGCGCTCATACGAGCAGTACTTC.

The gene calls are TRBV24-1 and TRBJ2-3; D unclear. This CDR3 has 11 amino acids. Trimming took 4 bases from V and 6 from J, leaving 4 bases between them. Germline-derived CDR1 and CDR2 are KGHDR and SFDVKD. This chain's CDR3 is CATSEMDTQYF. DNA of the CDR3: TGTGCCACCAGTGAGATGGATACGCAGTATTTT.

The rearrangement links TRBV11-2 to TRBJ2-3; no clear D gene. V dropped 4 bases and J dropped 11 bases, with 10 bases sitting between them. Per germline, CDR1 SGHAT and CDR2 FQNNGV. The CDR3 is 11 residues long. Here the CDR3 DNA reads TGTGCCAGCAGCTCGAGTTGGGTGCAGTATTTT. This encodes CASSSSWVQYF.

V gene TRBV7-3 combines with J gene TRBJ1-5; possibly TRBD1 for D (5 bases). V dropped 5 bases and J dropped 4 bases, with 9 bases sitting between them. CDR1 SGHTA and CDR2 FQGTGA come from the germline V gene. The CDR3 contains 13 residues. The DNA for the CDR3 is TGTGCCAGCAGCGAGGGACCTAATCAGCCCCAGCATTTT. This gives the protein CASSEGPNQPQHF.

The chain carries TRBV3-1 and TRBJ2-1, with a possible D match to TRBD2 (8 bases). The CDR3 contains 14 residues. Germline CDR1 LGHDT, CDR2 YNNKEL (reference sequence). V gave up 1 base and J gave up 15 bases, with 19 bases separating them. Here the CDR3 DNA reads TGTGCCAGCAGCCAAGCAGCGGGACAGCGGGGGCTGTTCTTC. It translates to CASSQAAGQRGLFF.

This clonotype was observed many times. V usage is TRBV7-9 and J usage is TRBJ1-6, with D perhaps matching TRBD1 (5 bases). The CDR3 runs 14 residues. V was trimmed by 5 bases and J by 10 bases, leaving 15 bases between them. Looked up from germline, CDR1 is SEHNR and CDR2 is FQNEAQ (reference sequence). CDR3 in amino acids: CASSLAGAGSPLHF. The DNA for the CDR3 is TGTGCCAGCAGCCTTGCCGGGGCTGGGTCACCCCTCCACTTT.

Only one count was recorded for this clonotype. The V call is TRBV6-1, the J call TRBJ2-1; TRBD1 or TRBD2 may be the D gene (5 bases each). V gave up 2 bases and J gave up 4 bases, with 21 bases separating them. Germline V CDR1 and CDR2: MNHNS, SASEGT. The CDR3 totals 18 residues. The CDR3 loop is CASSEWAVGQGRYNEQFF. The CDR3 DNA reads TGTGCCAGCAGTGAATGGGCGGTCGGGCAGGGACGTTACAATGAGCAGTTCTTC.

This clonotype was detected only a few times. The V call is TRBV28, the J call TRBJ2-1, with 10 bases matching TRBD2. This CDR3 has 16 amino acids. V lost 4 bases, J lost 8 bases, and 11 bases stayed unmatched. CDR1 is MDHEN, CDR2 SYDVKM, per germline. In DNA form, the CDR3 reads TGTGCCAGCAGTTCCCCGGGGCTAGCGGGGGTGGATGAGCAGTTCTTC. Amino acid sequence: CASSSPGLAGVDEQFF.

This chain connects TRBV27 to TRBJ1-5; 10 nucleotides agree with TRBD1. Germline CDR1 is MNHEY and CDR2 is SMNVEV (reference sequence). CDR3 length: 14 amino acids. V was pared by 4 bases and J by 9 bases, with 6 bases of the junction left unmatched. Written as DNA, the CDR3 is TGTGCCAGCAGTTCGAGGGACAGGGGTTCGCCCCAGCATTTT. Translating gives CASSSRDRGSPQHF.

The V call is TRBV7-9, the J call TRBJ1-3; the D gene is possibly TRBD1 (5 bases). Trimming stripped 5 bases from V and 4 bases from J, with 12 bases between. The CDR3 is 14 amino acids. Germline V gives CDR1 SEHNR, CDR2 FQNEAQ (reference sequence). CDR3 in DNA: TGTGCCAGCAGCAGCAGGGTATCCGGAAACACCATATATTTT. Its protein is CASSSRVSGNTIYF.

The CDR3 region is CASSPDRTKAFF. In nucleotides, the CDR3 is TGTGCCAGCAGCCCGGACAGAACGAAAGCTTTCTTT. The V call is TRBV2, the J call TRBJ1-1, with D perhaps TRBD1 (6 bases). The CDR3 spans 12 residues. With 6 bases removed from V and 9 bases from J, the gap between germline ends came to 14 bases. Germline CDR1 reads SNHLY; CDR2 reads FYNNEI.

The V call is TRBV6-2 or TRBV6-3, the J call TRBJ1-1; D is undetermined. The germline V gene has CDR1 MNHEY and CDR2 SVGEGT. The CDR3 totals 15 residues. The V and J ends lost 5 bases and 0 bases respectively, with 13 bases between them. The CDR3 coding sequence is TGTGCCAGCAGTCCACCCAAGGGCATGAACACTGAAGCTTTCTTT. Protein product: CASSPPKGMNTEAFF.

V is TRBV6-7 and J is TRBJ2-1; 8 nucleotides align to TRBD1. TRBV6-7 is placed among ORFs of uncertain function. Trimming took 0 bases from V and 0 from J; bases not matched to a gene: 7. The CDR3 is 18 residues long. In DNA form, the CDR3 reads TGTGCCAGCAGTTACTCGTGGGACAGGTCGAGCTCCTACAATGAGCAGTTCTTC. Protein sequence: CASSYSWDRSSSYNEQFF.

This chain links TRBV29-1 with TRBJ2-7; D is uncertain. The germline V gene has CDR1 SQVTM and CDR2 ANQGSEA. The V gene lost 4 bases and the J gene lost 7 bases, with 5 bases spanning the gap. CDR3 size: 9 residues. The CDR3, as DNA: TGCAGCGTTGCAACGGAGCAGTACTTC. Its translation: CSVATEQYF.

V usage is TRBV30 and J usage is TRBJ1-4; maybe TRBD1 (6 bases). In germline, CDR1 is GTSNPN, CDR2 SVGIG (reference sequence). Trimming took 0 bases from V and 7 from J, leaving 12 bases between them. The length of the CDR3 is 14 residues. CDR3 bases: TGTGCCTGGAGTGTGGGACACCTACTTGAAAAACTGTTTTTT. Translated, it gives CAWSVGHLLEKLFF.